This T cell receptor (beta chain) was obtained from a study of human T cells and chemical hapten exposure. Study details: It was small differences in pooled library volume that mainly caused per-sample TCR yields to vary.

The time point here: patch test 2, 6 weeks after DPC sensitization. Treatment here: therapeutic diphenylcyclopropenone sensitization with weekly scalp DPC. The study drew its donors from alopecia patients who were 18 to 70 years old and suitable for DPC. RNA extraction used unfractionated whole blood as the source of total RNA. V shed 6 bases and J 10 bases; nucleotides not matched to a gene: 10. Germline lookup yields CDR1 MNHEY and CDR2 SVGEGT. The CDR3 has 16 amino acids. Unique molecular identifiers were affixed to discrete cDNA molecules within the library. TCRdb analysed the RACE reads with MiXCR anew, one entry per CDR3 protein. The sample yields a few hundred thousand distinct CDR3 sequences, over 6% seen once. This clonotype was recorded many times.

The sequences come from whole blood, collected in connection with sensitization to the hapten diphenylcyclopropenone (DPC). This sequence joins TRBV6-2 or TRBV6-3 and TRBJ1-6; TRBD1 aligns across 12 bases. The TCR comes from a woman younger than 30 with alopecia areata. Some clones in this sample may be carry-over from other donors' samples. The CDR3 DNA follows: TGTGCCAGCAGCCTTCCCGGGACAGGGGGCCTATCACCCCTCCACTTT. Residues: CASSLPGTGGLSPLHF.